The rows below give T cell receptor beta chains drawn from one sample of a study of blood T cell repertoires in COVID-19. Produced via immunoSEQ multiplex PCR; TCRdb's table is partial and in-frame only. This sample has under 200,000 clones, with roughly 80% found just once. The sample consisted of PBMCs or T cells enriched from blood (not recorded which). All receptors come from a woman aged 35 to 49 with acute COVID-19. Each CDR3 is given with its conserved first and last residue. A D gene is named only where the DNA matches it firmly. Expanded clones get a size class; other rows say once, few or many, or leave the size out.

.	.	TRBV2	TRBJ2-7	CASSDVAVSSYEQYF	TGTGCCAGCAGTGATGTAGCGGTAAGCTCCTACGAGCAGTACTTC
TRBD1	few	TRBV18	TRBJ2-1	CASSLGQAFYNEQFF	TGTGCCAGCTCTCTAGGACAGGCCTTCTACAATGAGCAGTTCTTC
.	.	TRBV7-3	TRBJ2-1	CASSLSTGSSYNEQFF	TGTGCCAGCAGCTTATCAACGGGGAGCTCCTACAATGAGCAGTTCTTC
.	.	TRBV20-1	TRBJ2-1	CSASMRLDYNEQFF	TGCAGTGCTAGTATGCGACTAGACTACAATGAGCAGTTCTTC
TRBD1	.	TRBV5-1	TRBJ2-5	CASSLGDRHQETQYF	TGCGCCAGCAGCTTGGGGGACAGGCACCAAGAGACCCAGTACTTC
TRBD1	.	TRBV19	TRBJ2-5	CASSMGQGRETQYF	TGTGCCAGTAGTATGGGACAGGGCAGGGAGACCCAGTACTTC
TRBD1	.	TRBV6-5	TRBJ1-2	CASSSFTGERAYGYTF	TGTGCCAGCAGTTCCTTTACAGGGGAAAGGGCCTATGGCTACACCTTC
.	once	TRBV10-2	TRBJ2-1	CASRQTTGGEQFF	TGCGCCAGCAGACAGACTACGGGGGGCGAGCAGTTCTTC
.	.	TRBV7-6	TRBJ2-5	CASSSEREETQYF	TGTGCCAGCAGCTCGGAGCGGGAAGAGACCCAGTACTTC
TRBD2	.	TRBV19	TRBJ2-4	CASSDQTLGAGRGNIQYF	TGTGCCAGTAGTGACCAGACGCTAGGGGCAGGGAGGGGAAACATTCAGTACTTC
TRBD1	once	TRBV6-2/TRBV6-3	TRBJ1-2	CASSSKGTEHHGYTF	TGTGCCAGCAGTTCCAAGGGGACAGAACATCATGGCTACACCTTC
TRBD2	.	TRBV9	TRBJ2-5	CASSVSSGIGQETQYF	TGTGCCAGCAGTGTGTCTAGCGGGATAGGACAAGAGACCCAGTACTTC
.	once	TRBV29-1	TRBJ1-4	CSVQVELNEKLFF	TGCAGCGTTCAGGTCGAACTTAATGAAAAACTGTTTTTT
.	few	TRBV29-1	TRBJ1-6	CSVQRIGGPLHF	TGCAGCGTCCAGAGAATAGGCGGACCCCTCCACTTT
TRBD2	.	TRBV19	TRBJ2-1	CASSLNLAGGFHREQFF	TGTGCCAGTAGTCTAAACCTAGCGGGAGGGTTCCACCGGGAGCAGTTCTTC
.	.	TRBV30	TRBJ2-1	CAWSPRTIRYNEQFF	TGTGCCTGGAGCCCCCGGACTATTCGCTACAATGAGCAGTTCTTC
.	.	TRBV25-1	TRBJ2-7	CASNRGTGLNYEQYF	TGTGCCAGCAATCGAGGCACGGGACTGAACTACGAGCAGTACTTC
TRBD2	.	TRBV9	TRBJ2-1	CASSLEGLAVYNEQFF	TGTGCCAGCAGCCTCGAAGGGCTAGCGGTCTACAATGAGCAGTTCTTC
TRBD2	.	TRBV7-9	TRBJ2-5	CASSREGQGRKTQYF	TGTGCCAGCAGCCGGGAGGGGCAGGGGCGGAAGACCCAGTACTTC
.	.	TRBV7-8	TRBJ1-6	CASSLGGEGSPLHF	TGTGCCAGCAGCTTAGGGGGGGAGGGATCACCCCTCCACTTT
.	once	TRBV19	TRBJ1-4	CASSTYWRQSEVEKLFF	TGTGCCAGTAGTACCTACTGGCGACAGTCGGAAGTCGAAAAACTGTTTTTT
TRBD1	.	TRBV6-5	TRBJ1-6	CASSSTGLRLDSPLHF	TGTGCCAGCAGTTCGACAGGGCTCAGGCTGGATTCACCCCTCCACTTT
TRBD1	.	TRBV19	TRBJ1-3	CASVPGTGAAISGNTIYF	TGTGCCAGTGTACCCGGGACAGGGGCCGCCATCTCTGGAAACACCATATATTTT
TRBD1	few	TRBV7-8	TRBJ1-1	CASSFRTGGYTEAFF	TGTGCCAGCAGCTTCCGGACAGGGGGCTACACTGAAGCTTTCTTT